Reported below is one T cell receptor beta chain. The table lists this clonotype with a few counts. What antigen it recognizes has not been identified. Base quality data are lacking; no much larger clone is found one base away. These data come from a study of regulatory T cells in long-lasting Graves disease (dated by TCRdb to the early 2020s). As for the study more broadly: In the newly diagnosed Graves' disease group, patients had been taking antithyroid drugs for less than 3 months. Persistent Graves' disease patients were compared with newly diagnosed Graves' disease patients by peripheral blood TCR sequencing and RNA sequencing. The study took place in China and was registered as a clinical trial. TCR sequencing covered some 13 persistent and roughly 20 newly diagnosed Graves' disease patients, around 35 samples in total. The paper's findings and limits, for the study overall: Compared with newly diagnosed patients, patients with persistent Graves' disease had lower TCR Shannon entropy and fewer highly expanded clones, which suggests clonal expansion. The small sample size was acknowledged by the authors as a limitation that may reduce accuracy. Peripheral blood alone was examined, since thyroid tissue, which constituted the primary lesion, could not be accessed. Preferential use of TRBV28, TRBJ1-2 and TRBJ2-5 was observed in persistent disease, whereas TRBV20-1 and TRBJ2-1 were favored in newly diagnosed disease. A larger number of public clonotypes was shared among persistent patients (fewer than 3,000) than among newly diagnosed patients (over 850). Sequencing and analysis were restricted to the TCR beta chain.

Trimming at the junction amounts to 4 bases on V and 9 bases on J, and the germline ends lie 13 bases apart. The CDR3 covers 13 residues, taking in both the cysteine and the phenylalanine. Only the CDR3 DNA is retained, 39 bases long and in frame from the first base. The time point label, read with the paper, signifies: newly diagnosed GD, antithyroid drugs for less than 3 months. For both TCR sequencing and RNA sequencing, RNA was extracted from PBMCs in TRIzol. Graves' disease was diagnosed according to American Thyroid Association guidelines. The patients came from an endocrinology department in Xi'an, China. Each patient gave 7 to 9.5 milliliters of peripheral blood, collected in an EDTA anticoagulant tube. Ficoll Paque Plus density gradient separation was used to isolate PBMCs, and no additional T cell sorting was done. RNA quality was checked with an Agilent 2100 Bioanalyzer and agarose gel, and concentration with a NanoDrop 2000.

The method was multiplex PCR. The reads were generated on an Illumina HiSeq 4000. To build TCR beta libraries, CDR3 regions were amplified by Arm-PCR using iRepertoire HTBI primers. Before sequencing, the PCR products underwent gel purification. In the paper's pipeline: A total of fewer than 70 TRBV and about 13 TRBJ segments were identified across samples and were used for gene usage analysis of CDR3 amino acid clonotypes. COPE and FqMerger were used to merge filtered high-quality paired reads into contigs. Contigs were aligned with BLAST to IMGT TRBV, TRBD and TRBJ reference genes, and CDR3 was defined per IMGT. Any clonotype with a frequency above 0.1% was counted as a highly expanded clone. Shannon entropy was used to measure repertoire diversity, and the Gini coefficient was used to measure V-J evenness. A clonotype found in more than one individual was treated as public. In-frame beta chains were kept once TCRdb had trimmed the public reads at Q25 with fastp and called clones with MiXCR. Rows with a matching CDR3 protein are joined into one entry that keeps the most common DNA and genes. The V and J calls follow TCRdb's processing rather than the paper's. This sample holds about 450,000 distinct CDR3 sequences; less than 20% were observed only once. The leading ten clones occupy over 8.5% of the sample.

A further study also used this sample, focusing on T cells in Graves' hyperthyroidism and ophthalmopathy. Taken from the second paper: Stable Graves' hyperthyroidism was defined as no progression to ophthalmopathy during 18 months of follow-up. Hyperthyroidism patients were newly diagnosed, with disease duration under 2 months, and aged 18 to 65 years. Any patient with an uncontrolled infection, another autoimmune disease, pregnancy or lactation was excluded. Diagnoses relied on clinical symptoms, serum thyroxine and TRAb, thyroid ultrasound and orbital computed tomography. For the first round of RT-PCR on the TCR CDR3, the HTBI primer set was used together with the Qiagen OneStep RT-PCR kit. Most expanded thyroid clonotypes (frequency above 0.001) were also detected in blood, a finding suggesting that blood repertoires may reflect thyroid immune responses. A model built on a 13 V-J signature distinguished ophthalmopathy from stable hyperthyroidism, reaching about 88% sensitivity and approximately 81% specificity in cross-validation and 80%/75% in testing. In validation, the model predicted progression to ophthalmopathy with approximately 71% sensitivity and approximately 72% specificity, a median of roughly seven months before onset. TCR V-J signatures able to tell the groups apart were searched for in a discovery cohort of 90 to 100 patients, of whom more than 40 had Graves' ophthalmopathy and 55 to 65 had stable Graves' hyperthyroidism. Prospective prediction of ophthalmopathy was tested in an independent validation cohort consisting of 18 to 20 hyperthyroidism patients and approximately 16 patients who later progressed to ophthalmopathy. The 95 to 100 discovery patients were divided at random into training and test sets in a 7:3 ratio. The study also compared thyroid tissue and blood T-cell repertoires from a handful of Graves' hyperthyroidism patients. After blood sampling, hyperthyroidism patients were treated with methimazole at a starting dose of 30 mg daily, and ophthalmopathy patients were treated with high-dose intravenous methylprednisolone. Libraries were constructed in a second round of multiplex PCR, after which size selection and purification were carried out. Paired-end sequencing of the libraries was performed with 100 bp reads on an Illumina HiSeq2000. Raw data were processed with SOAPnuke, discarding reads with adapters, uncalled bases, mean Phred below 15, or no exact constant-primer or identifier match. High-quality paired reads were merged with COPE v1.2.5, and unique nucleotide sequences were defined as clonotypes. MiTCR v1.1 was used to align clonotypes to the IMGT TRBV, TRBD and TRBJ reference segments. The analysis was restricted to V-J combinations with a frequency above 0.0001, which together covered roughly 99% of the repertoires. A TCS score was defined as the ratio of F50 (clonal expansion) to E x V (chaos), with BLOSUM62-based TCRdist applied between CDR3 peptides within each V-J. Welch's t-statistics and random forest reduced 450 to 600 V-J features to 13, which were used in a naive Bayes classifier (R e1071). No statistical method was used to fix the sample size in advance, and group allocation was not hidden from the investigators. TCR Vbeta CDR3 sequencing of 120 to 150 peripheral blood samples (43 ophthalmopathy, 75 hyperthyroidism and about 17 progressor patients) is reported in the paper.

The chain is made from TRBV12-3 or TRBV12-4 and TRBJ2-1; the D gene is not confidently resolved. This clonotype was sampled from a woman in her 30s with Graves disease. Donor details come from another sample of the same person, matched by shared clones. The sequences come from peripheral blood mononuclear cells (PBMCs), collected at new diagnosis, from a patient treated with antithyroid drugs. The CDR3 reads CASSSLEYGEQFF. At the DNA level, the sequence is TGTGCCAGCAGTTCGTTAGAGTACGGTGAGCAGTTCTTC.